Listed below are T cell receptor beta chains from one sample, sequenced in a study of response to subunit inactivated influenza vaccine. TCRdb redid the calling of the RT-PCR reads with MiXCR, one entry per CDR3 protein. The sample has 650,000 to 800,000 distinct CDR3 sequences; around 14% are singletons. Here the sequenced sample was PBMCs from blood, taken around 14 days before vaccination. All receptors come from a man aged 50-59 years who received an inactivated influenza vaccine. CDR3s include the opening cysteine and the closing phenylalanine or tryptophan. The D gene is left open where the match is weak. The size entry is marked missing in some rows and otherwise reads once, few, many or a size class.

NA	TRBV12-3/TRBV12-4	TRBJ2-1	TRBD1	TGTGCCAGCAGTCCTACAGGGGGATTTTTTAATGAGCAGTTCTTC	CASSPTGGFFNEQFF
NA	TRBV4-3	TRBJ2-3	TRBD1	TGCGCCAGCAGCCAAGAATCGGACAGGGGTTCCACAGATACGCAGTATTTT	CASSQESDRGSTDTQYF
NA	TRBV5-6	TRBJ1-2	NA	TGTGCCAGCACCTGGGGGCCCCGAGACTATGGCTACACCTTC	CASTWGPRDYGYTF
NA	TRBV20-1	TRBJ2-2	NA	TGCAGTGCTAGCATCTTCACCGGGGAGCTGTTTTTT	CSASIFTGELFF
NA	TRBV6-1	TRBJ2-5	NA	TGTGCCAGCTCTTTCGAGGGGGGGAACCAAGAGACCCAGTACTTC	CASSFEGGNQETQYF
NA	TRBV5-6	TRBJ2-7	NA	TGTGCCAGCAGCCCGAATCGGTACGAGCAGTACTTC	CASSPNRYEQYF
NA	TRBV5-1	TRBJ2-7	NA	TGCGCCAGCAGCTTGGTGGAGGCCTACGAGCAGTACTTC	CASSLVEAYEQYF
NA	TRBV20-1	TRBJ2-5	TRBD2	TGCAGTGCCCCCCGTCCGCTAGCGGGAGTTCCAGAGACCCAGTACTTC	CSAPRPLAGVPETQYF
few	TRBV7-2	TRBJ2-1	NA	TGTGCCAGCAGCCGCCTTAGCGATGAGCAGTTCTTC	CASSRLSDEQFF
many	TRBV7-6	TRBJ2-1	TRBD1	TGTGCCAGCAGCCGAAGCCGACAGGGCTCCTACAATGAGCAGTTCTTC	CASSRSRQGSYNEQFF
few	TRBV5-5	TRBJ2-1	TRBD2	TGTGCCAGCAGTGTGGTAGCGGGAGTGGGCTACAATGAGCAGTTCTTC	CASSVVAGVGYNEQFF
NA	TRBV5-1	TRBJ1-1	NA	TGCGCCAGCAGCGTTACCGGGCCAGGGAACACTGAAGCTTTCTTT	CASSVTGPGNTEAFF
NA	TRBV28	TRBJ2-2	NA	TGTGCCAGCAGAGACAGGCATCTGGACGGGGAGCTGTTTTTT	CASRDRHLDGELFF
NA	TRBV5-1	TRBJ1-4	TRBD1	TGCGCCAGCAGCCAACAGGGGTTAGGAGAAAAACTGTTTTTT	CASSQQGLGEKLFF
NA	TRBV7-9	TRBJ2-3	TRBD2	TGTGCCAGCAGCTTAGGGTCGGCGGGAGAGGGTACGCAGTATTTT	CASSLGSAGEGTQYF
NA	TRBV7-9	TRBJ2-1	NA	TGTGCCAGCAGTCCAAAGGGTCAGGGGAAAAACAATGAGCAGTTCTTC	CASSPKGQGKNNEQFF
NA	TRBV10-3	TRBJ2-2	NA	TGTGCCATCAGTGAAAAGAACACCGGGGAGCTGTTTTTT	CAISEKNTGELFF